Following are 13 T cell receptor beta chains from one sample sequenced in a study of CXCR3-negative and CXCR3-positive naive CD8 T cells. UMI-labeled 5' RACE TRB cDNA libraries were prepared from the cells. TCRdb re-called the 5' RACE reads; every CDR3 protein appears as one record, without DNA. The sample data list over 5,500 distinct CDR3 sequences. The specimen sequenced was naive CXCR3- CD8+ T cells from blood. This sample's subset: CD45RO-CCR7+CD27+CD95- naive CD8+ T cells lacking CXCR3 (TNR3-). All receptors derive from a human donor in good health. Some clones in this sample may be carry-over from other donors' samples.

The rearrangement links TRBV29-1 to TRBJ2-1; TCRdb proposes TRBD1, but this gene call is untestable without DNA. The germline gives CDR1 SQVTM, CDR2 ANQGSEA. CDR3 size: 12 residues. The CDR3 sequence: CSARRGDNEQFF.

V usage is TRBV16 and J usage is TRBJ1-6; with no DNA, the TCRdb D assignment of TRBD1 cannot be verified. CDR1 is KGHSY and CDR2 is FQNENV in the germline V gene. The CDR3 spans 13 residues. This CDR3 is CASSQPLRSPLHF.

The genes are TRBV29-1 and TRBJ2-1; TCRdb's D call of TRBD2 is untestable without DNA. Germline V gene data show CDR1 as SQVTM and CDR2 as ANQGSEA. CDR3 size: 14 residues. The CDR3 region is CSVVWTSGMGEQFF.

This clonotype is deemed medium-sized by its frequency. V usage is TRBV5-6 and J usage is TRBJ1-1; TCRdb returns TRBD1, unconfirmable since there is no DNA. This CDR3 contains 16 residues. Per germline, CDR1 SGHDT and CDR2 YYEEEE. CDR3 loop: CASSSGQGIMNTEAFF.

Judged by frequency, this clonotype is medium-sized (0.01 to 0.1%). The gene calls are TRBV5-1 and TRBJ1-1; TCRdb proposes TRBD1, but this gene call is untestable without DNA. The CDR3 loop spans 14 amino acids. Germline V gives CDR1 SGHRS, CDR2 YFSETQ. CDR3 amino acids: CASSSSGVDTEAFF.

This clonotype is deemed medium-sized by its frequency. CDR3 loop: CASSWGNTEAFF. The V and J genes are TRBV6-2 or TRBV6-3 and TRBJ1-1. CDR3 length equals 12 residues. Germline V gene lookup returns CDR1 MNHEY and CDR2 SVGEGT.

The chain's CDR3 is CASSLGADRNYEQYF. The chain joins TRBV13 to TRBJ2-7; absent DNA, TCRdb's TRBD1 call cannot be checked. Germline assignment: CDR1 PRHDT and CDR2 FYEKMQ (reference sequence). The CDR3 is made up of 15 amino acids.

This clonotype is deemed medium-sized by its frequency. The J gene is TRBJ2-7, the V gene TRBV27; with no DNA, the TCRdb D assignment of TRBD1 cannot be verified. The germline V gene encodes CDR1 MNHEY and CDR2 SMNVEV (reference sequence). This CDR3 is 13 amino acids long. CDR3 sequence reads: CASSFGQDYEQYF.

The chain carries TRBV29-1 and TRBJ2-7; TCRdb proposes TRBD1, but this gene call is untestable without DNA. The CDR3 has 18 residues. Per the germline V gene, CDR1 is SQVTM and CDR2 is ANQGSEA. Here the CDR3 reads CSVGTGTPTSQGSYEQYF.

V gene TRBV20-1 combines with J gene TRBJ2-1; absent DNA, TCRdb's TRBD2 call cannot be checked. CDR3 length: 15 amino acids. The germline gives CDR1 DFQATT, CDR2 SNEGSKA (reference sequence). The CDR3 region is CSAREGLAHYNEQFF.

This clonotype is identified as medium-sized from frequency. This chain uses TRBV28 with TRBJ2-1; the TCRdb D gene call, TRBD1, has no DNA to confirm it. The germline gives CDR1 MDHEN, CDR2 SYDVKM. CDR3 length: 19 amino acids. The CDR3 sequence is CASSPVGQPYSVLYNEQFF.

The gene calls are TRBV7-7 and TRBJ1-5; there is no DNA to check the TCRdb D call of TRBD1. Germline V gives CDR1 SSHAT, CDR2 FNYEAQ (reference sequence). This CDR3 has 16 amino acids. CDR3 sequence reads: CASSLERGHRAISQHF.

The chain employs TRBV19 and TRBJ2-7; the TRBD1 assignment by TCRdb is unverifiable without DNA. The CDR3 contains 16 residues. The germline gives CDR1 LNHDA, CDR2 SQIVND (reference sequence). CDR3 sequence: CASSPRQGPTPYEQYF.